These 30 T cell receptor beta chains share one sample of origin, sequenced in a study of neurological immune-mediated disorders. In TCRdb, the 5' RACE reads were re-called with MiXCR into one record per CDR3 protein. The sample carries 25,000 to 35,000 distinct CDR3 sequences, around 10% recorded once. The material sequenced was PBMCs. The receptors shown here come from a woman aged 55-69 years in good health.

This clonotype was counted at least ten times. The genes are TRBV20-1 and TRBJ2-3, with D unresolved. Per the germline V gene, CDR1 is DFQATT and CDR2 is SNEGSKA (reference sequence). V gave up 2 bases and J gave up 1 base, with 10 bases separating them. The length of the CDR3 is 14 residues. The CDR3 DNA sequence: TGCAGTGCTAGAAGGTTGACCCGCACAGATACGCAGTATTTT. Encoded protein: CSARRLTRTDTQYF.

This clonotype has a count of ten or more. The gene calls are TRBV5-1 and TRBJ2-2; TRBD2 matches 8 bases. Looked up from germline, CDR1 is SGHRS and CDR2 is YFSETQ. V dropped 5 bases and J dropped 4; count of bases not matched to a gene: 4. The CDR3 runs to 14 residues. The CDR3 sequence: CASRSGGGTGELFF. CDR3 in DNA: TGCGCCAGCAGGAGCGGGGGCGGCACCGGGGAGCTGTTTTTT.

This clonotype was counted at least ten times. The chain uses TRBV7-2 and TRBJ2-4, with 8 bases lining up with TRBD1. Trimming took 5 bases from V and 9 from J; bases not matched to a gene: 3. CDR3 length equals 12 residues. Germline-derived CDR1 and CDR2 are SGHTA and FQGNSA. The CDR3 loop reads CASSPGGPIQYF. DNA for the CDR3: TGTGCCAGCAGCCCAGGGGGCCCCATTCAGTACTTC. The whole variable domain, filled in from reference TRBV7-2 and TRBJ2-4, reads GAGVSQSPSNKVTEKGKDVELRCDPISGHTALYWYRQSLGQGLEFLIYFQGNSAPDKSGLPSDRFSAERTGGSVSTLTIQRTQQEDSAVYLCASSPGGPIQYFGAGTRLSVL.

This clonotype was found many times. The chain combines TRBV20-1 with TRBJ2-4; 8 nucleotides line up with TRBD2. Unmatched junction bases numbered 6, after V lost 2 bases and J lost 0 bases. Germline assignment: CDR1 DFQATT and CDR2 SNEGSKA (reference sequence). This CDR3 contains 16 residues. The CDR3 sequence: CSARLLAELAKNIQYF. Written as DNA, the CDR3 is TGCAGTGCTAGATTACTAGCGGAACTAGCCAAAAACATTCAGTACTTC.

This clonotype was seen repeatedly, ten times or more. J is TRBJ2-1 and V is TRBV6-5; 12 nucleotides match TRBD2. CDR1 and CDR2 from the germline V gene are MNHEY and SVGAGI. The ends lost 0 bases at V and 0 bases at J; junction bases unmatched: 9. The CDR3 totals 20 residues. The CDR3 region has the DNA TGTGCCAGCAGTTACTCGACTAGCGGGGGTTTTTGGAGCTCCTACAATGAGCAGTTCTTC. Translating gives CASSYSTSGGFWSSYNEQFF.

A remark on this clonotype: The junction departs from the called germline gene at one end, perhaps through a read error. The rearrangement links TRBV6-6 to TRBJ2-7; TRBD2 matches 8 bases. This CDR3 spans 16 amino acids. Germline-derived CDR1 and CDR2 are MNHNY and SVGAGI (reference sequence). CDR3 amino acids: CATSYSERGRKNEQYF. The CDR3, as DNA: TGTGCCACCAGTTACTCGGAGCGGGGGCGCAAAAACGAGCAGTACTTC.

This clonotype was detected many times. The chain uses TRBV12-3 or TRBV12-4 and TRBJ2-7, with unresolved D. V was shortened by 3 bases and J by 0 bases, with 6 bases between the two germline ends. The CDR3 sequence is 13 residues long. The CDR3, as DNA: TGTGCCAGCAGTTTCAGTCTCTCCTACGAGCAGTACTTC. It encodes CASSFSLSYEQYF.

This clonotype was recorded at least ten times. The rearrangement uses TRBV7-2 and TRBJ1-2, with D possibly TRBD1 on 5 matching bases. The germline CDR1 and CDR2 sequences are SGHTA and FQGNSA. The CDR3 runs 16 residues. V was cut by 4 bases and J by 0 bases, with 15 bases left in between. The CDR3 here is CASSSGGALANYGYTF. CDR3 nucleotide sequence: TGTGCCAGCAGCTCCGGTGGGGCTCTTGCTAACTATGGCTACACCTTC. The full variable domain, completed using reference TRBV7-2 and TRBJ1-2, is GAGVSQSPSNKVTEKGKDVELRCDPISGHTALYWYRQSLGQGLEFLIYFQGNSAPDKSGLPSDRFSAERTGGSVSTLTIQRTQQEDSAVYLCASSSGGALANYGYTFGSGTRLTVV.

This clonotype came up a few times. The chain has TRBV27 and TRBJ2-3; no reliable D call. The CDR3 covers 16 residues. CDR1 and CDR2 (germline): MNHEY, SMNVEV (reference sequence). V shed 2 bases and J shed 1 base, with 13 bases lying between them. CDR3 amino acids: CASSLISQLRTDTQYF. DNA of the CDR3: TGTGCCAGCAGTTTAATCAGCCAACTACGCACAGATACGCAGTATTTT.

This clonotype showed up many times. The rearrangement uses TRBV12-5 and TRBJ1-5; D is uncertain. The V end lost 0 bases, the J end lost 12 bases, and 9 bases lay between the germline ends. The CDR3 covers 12 residues. Germline assignment: CDR1 LGHNT and CDR2 FRNRAP. This chain's CDR3 is CASGLVGGRQHF. As DNA, the CDR3 is TGTGCTAGTGGTTTGGTAGGCGGGCGCCAGCATTTT.

This clonotype was seen a handful of times. The genes are TRBV6-1 and TRBJ2-7; 13 positions agree with TRBD2. The germline V gene encodes CDR1 MNHNS and CDR2 SASEGT. V trimming: 8 bases; J trimming: 5 bases; junction bases outside the gene matches: 3. The CDR3 sequence is 13 residues long. CDR3 loop: CASLGLAGDEQYF. DNA for the CDR3: TGTGCCAGCCTTGGACTAGCGGGGGACGAGCAGTACTTC.

The chain employs TRBV6-5 and TRBJ2-7; TRBD1 aligns across 8 bases. This CDR3 has 17 residues. Germline assignment: CDR1 MNHEY and CDR2 SVGAGI. V lost 2 bases, J lost 5 bases, and 14 bases stayed unmatched. The CDR3 reads CASSYALRRDRKNEQYF. In DNA form, the CDR3 reads TGTGCCAGCAGTTACGCCCTCAGACGGGACAGGAAGAACGAGCAGTACTTC.

This clonotype was counted ten times or more. V gene TRBV12-3 or TRBV12-4 combines with J gene TRBJ1-1; D might be TRBD1 (5 bases). V was pared by 3 bases and J by 5 bases, with 10 bases between. The CDR3 sequence is 13 residues long. The CDR3 DNA sequence: TGTGCCAGCAGTTTCCCGGGGGAGACTGAAGCTTTCTTT. Translation: CASSFPGETEAFF.

About this clonotype: This may be a read error: a much more frequent sequence differs by one nucleotide. The chain recombines TRBV10-3 with TRBJ1-1, with D possibly being TRBD1 (5 bases). CDR1 is ENHRY, CDR2 SYGVKD, per germline. This CDR3 region has 15 residues. The CDR3 region is CAISASGLSNTDAFF. The CDR3 DNA reads TGTGCCATCAGCGCTTCAGGGTTATCGAACACTGACGCTTTCTTT.

This clonotype was counted ten times or more. This chain uses TRBV20-1 with TRBJ2-3; 9 nucleotides agree with TRBD1. Germline CDR1 is DFQATT and CDR2 is SNEGSKA (reference sequence). The J segment lost 5 bases and the V segment lost 4 bases, leaving 4 bases of the junction unmatched. The CDR3 spans 13 residues. The CDR3: CSANRGRLDTQYF. In DNA form, the CDR3 reads TGCAGTGCTAACAGGGGGCGATTAGATACGCAGTATTTT.

In this sample, this clonotype turned up many times. The rearrangement joins TRBV4-2 to TRBJ2-1, with 9 bases matching TRBD2. The CDR3 sequence is 17 residues long. The V gene's germline CDR1 is LGHNA and CDR2 YNFKEQ. V dropped 0 bases and J dropped 6; count of bases not matched to a gene: 9. CDR3 coding DNA: TGTGCCAGCAGCCAAGATTGGGGCGGGGGGGCCGGCAATGAGCAGTTCTTC. This sequence encodes CASSQDWGGGAGNEQFF.

At least ten counts were recorded for this clonotype. The chain has TRBV6-4 and TRBJ2-1; TRBD2 matches at 7 bases. The CDR3 loop spans 15 amino acids. Germline values: CDR1 MRHNA, CDR2 SNTAGT. Trimming at V came to 0 bases and at J to 7 bases, leaving 6 bases not matched to a gene. The CDR3 coding sequence is TGTGCCAGCAGTGACTCGGTAGCGGGTGGTAATGAGCAGTTCTTC. Translation: CASSDSVAGGNEQFF.

This clonotype was detected ten times or more. Possible read error: a much larger clone is one base away. V is TRBV20-1 and J is TRBJ2-3, with D unclear. Trimming removed 6 bases at V and 1 base at J, with 17 bases between. Germline V gene data show CDR1 as DFQATT and CDR2 as SNEGSKA (reference sequence). The CDR3 is 15 residues long. The CDR3 DNA sequence: TGCAGTGCCCTCCAGACGCCTACGGGCACAGATACGCAGTATTTT. Residues: CSALQTPTGTDTQYF.

This clonotype came up many times. This chain uses TRBV9 with TRBJ1-1; D uncertain. Germline V gene data show CDR1 as SGDLS and CDR2 as YYNGEE. The CDR3 is 13 residues long. Between the trimmed V and J ends, which lost 0 bases and 0 bases, there was a span of 3 bases. The CDR3 DNA reads TGTGCCAGCAGCGTAGTTATGAACACTGAAGCTTTCTTT. It yields the protein CASSVVMNTEAFF.

This clonotype was seen repeatedly, ten times or more. The chain recombines TRBV10-3 with TRBJ2-7, with D maybe TRBD1 (5 bases). Trimming stripped 6 bases from V and 0 bases from J, with 9 bases between. From germline, CDR1 is ENHRY and CDR2 SYGVKD. This CDR3 is built from 13 residues. CDR3 in amino acids: CAIRPGHSYEQYF. DNA for the CDR3: TGTGCCATCAGGCCAGGACACTCCTACGAGCAGTACTTC.

This rearrangement joins TRBV5-5 to TRBJ2-5; D not certain. V dropped 0 bases and J dropped 1 base, with 7 bases sitting between them. Germline CDR1 SGHKS, CDR2 YYEKEE (reference sequence). This CDR3 has 14 residues. The CDR3 DNA reads TGTGCCAGCAGCTTGGAAGGAGTCCAAGAGACCCAGTACTTC. This gives the protein CASSLEGVQETQYF. Based on the CDR3 plus reference TRBV5-5 and TRBJ2-5, the full variable domain is DAGVTQSPTHLIKTRGQQVTLRCSPISGHKSVSWYQQVLGQGPQFIFQYYEKEERGRGNFPDRFSARQFPNYSSELNVNALLLGDSALYLCASSLEGVQETQYFGPGTRLLVL.

This clonotype was counted many times. This chain connects TRBV20-1 to TRBJ1-6, with D possibly being TRBD1 (5 bases). Germline assignment: CDR1 DFQATT and CDR2 SNEGSKA (reference sequence). The germline V and J ends were trimmed by 2 bases and 0 bases, with 11 bases remaining between them. CDR3 length equals 16 residues. The DNA for the CDR3 is TGCAGTGCTAGATGGGGGGGGAGCTCCTATAATTCACCCCTCCACTTT. Its translation is CSARWGGSSYNSPLHF.

This clonotype was seen repeatedly, ten times or more. The rearrangement uses TRBV4-1 and TRBJ2-7; a weak D match, TRBD1 (7 bases). The germline CDR1 and CDR2 sequences are MGHRA and YSYEKL. The V end lost 1 base, the J end lost 3 bases, and 13 bases lay between the germline ends. CDR3 length equals 15 residues. In DNA, the CDR3 is TGCGCCAGCAGCCAAGTCTGGCAGGGGGGCTACGAGCAGTACTTC. Translation gives CASSQVWQGGYEQYF.

V usage is TRBV4-1 and J usage is TRBJ1-1, with 8 bases fitting TRBD1. The CDR3 sequence is 15 residues long. Germline loops: CDR1 MGHRA, CDR2 YSYEKL. V lost 3 bases to trimming and J lost 1 base; unmatched junction nucleotides: 4. The DNA for the CDR3 is TGCGCCAGCAGCCACCCCGGACAGGGGAACACTGAAGCTTTCTTT. Translated: CASSHPGQGNTEAFF.

This clonotype occurred many times. The V and J genes are TRBV12-3 or TRBV12-4 and TRBJ1-5; D possibly corresponds to TRBD1 (5 bases). The CDR3 runs 15 residues. Trimming stripped 5 bases from V and 1 base from J, with 12 bases between. Here the CDR3 reads CASSPSGRSNQPQHF. In nucleotides, the CDR3 is TGTGCCAGCAGTCCGTCGGGACGAAGCAATCAGCCCCAGCATTTT.

This clonotype has ten or more counts. The rearrangement joins TRBV20-1 to TRBJ1-4, with 10 bases fitting TRBD1. Germline V gene lookup returns CDR1 DFQATT and CDR2 SNEGSKA (reference sequence). This CDR3 comprises 13 residues. The ends lost 5 bases at V and 6 bases at J; junction bases unmatched: 3. The CDR3 DNA reads as TGCAGTGCTGGGGGGACAGGGGATGAAAAACTGTTTTTT. Amino acids: CSAGGTGDEKLFF.

Ten or more counts support this clonotype. The chain carries TRBV19 and TRBJ2-1; D unresolved. The CDR3 spans 13 residues. Trimming pared 2 bases from V and 10 bases from J, leaving 12 bases between. In germline, CDR1 is LNHDA, CDR2 SQIVND (reference sequence). CDR3 loop: CASSIMPAWEQFF. The CDR3 nucleotides read TGTGCCAGTAGTATAATGCCCGCTTGGGAGCAGTTCTTC.

There are many counts of this clonotype. In nucleotides, the CDR3 is TGTGCCAGCAGCTTGGACACCTTCCCTGGGGCCAACGTCCTGACTTTC. Protein: CASSLDTFPGANVLTF. The J gene is TRBJ2-6, the V gene TRBV5-6; no clear D gene. Germline V CDR1 and CDR2: SGHDT, YYEEEE. The CDR3 sequence is 16 residues long. V lost 0 bases and J lost 2, with 9 bases in between.

Ten or more counts support this clonotype. This chain connects TRBV7-6 to TRBJ1-1, with D unresolved. The germline V gene has CDR1 SGHVS and CDR2 FNYEAQ. The V end was cut by 6 bases, the J end by 1 base, with 9 bases between. The CDR3 totals 13 residues. The CDR3 DNA reads as TGTGCCAGCAGTTTCGACCCGAACACTGAAGCTTTCTTT. It codes for CASSFDPNTEAFF.

This clonotype was recorded at least ten times. The CDR3 here is CASSPYRVGYEQYF. The CDR3 DNA is TGTGCCAGCAGCCCGTACAGGGTAGGCTACGAGCAGTACTTC. V usage is TRBV7-8 and J usage is TRBJ2-7; perhaps TRBD1 as D (6 bases). This CDR3 is 14 amino acids long. Trimming removed 5 bases at V and 3 bases at J, with 14 bases between. The germline V gene has CDR1 SGHVS and CDR2 FQNEAQ.